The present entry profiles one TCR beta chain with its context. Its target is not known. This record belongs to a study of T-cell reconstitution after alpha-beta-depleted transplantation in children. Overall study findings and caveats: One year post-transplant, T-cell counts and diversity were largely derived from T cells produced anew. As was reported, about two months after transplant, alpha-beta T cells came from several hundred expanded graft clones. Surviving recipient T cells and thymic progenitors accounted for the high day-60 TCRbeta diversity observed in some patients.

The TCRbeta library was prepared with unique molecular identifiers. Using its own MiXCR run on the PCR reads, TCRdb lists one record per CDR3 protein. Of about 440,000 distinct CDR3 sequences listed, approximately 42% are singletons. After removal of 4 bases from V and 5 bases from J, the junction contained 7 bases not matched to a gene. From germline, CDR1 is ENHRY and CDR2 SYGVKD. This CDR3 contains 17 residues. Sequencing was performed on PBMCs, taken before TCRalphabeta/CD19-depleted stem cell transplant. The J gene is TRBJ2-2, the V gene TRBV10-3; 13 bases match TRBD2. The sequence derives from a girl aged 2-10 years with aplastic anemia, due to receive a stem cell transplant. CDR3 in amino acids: CAISATSGGARTGELFF. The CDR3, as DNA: TGTGCCATCAGTGCTACTAGCGGGGGGGCCAGAACCGGGGAGCTGTTTTTT.